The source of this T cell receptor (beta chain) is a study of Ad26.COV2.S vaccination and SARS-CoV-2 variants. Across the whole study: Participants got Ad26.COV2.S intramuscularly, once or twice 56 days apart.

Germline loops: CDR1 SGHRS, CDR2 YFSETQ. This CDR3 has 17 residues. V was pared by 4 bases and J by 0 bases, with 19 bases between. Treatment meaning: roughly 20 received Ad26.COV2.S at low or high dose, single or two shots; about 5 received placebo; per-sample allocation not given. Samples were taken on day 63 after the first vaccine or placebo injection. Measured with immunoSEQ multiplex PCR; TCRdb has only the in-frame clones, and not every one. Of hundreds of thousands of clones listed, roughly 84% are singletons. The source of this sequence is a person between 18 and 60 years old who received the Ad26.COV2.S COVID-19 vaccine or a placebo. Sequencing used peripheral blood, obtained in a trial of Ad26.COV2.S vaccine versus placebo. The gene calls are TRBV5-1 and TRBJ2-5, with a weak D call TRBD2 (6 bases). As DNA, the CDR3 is TGCGCCAGCAGCCCGGGGGACCGCGGGATGTACCAAGAGACCCAGTACTTC. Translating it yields CASSPGDRGMYQETQYF.